Shown below are 12 T cell receptor beta chains from a single sample sequenced in a study of blood T cell repertoires in COVID-19 (dated by TCRdb to 2018 to 2021). Libraries were prepared through the immunoSEQ multiplex PCR assay. TCRdb took over this immuneACCESS table, retaining in-frame rearrangements with V and J assigned. Such tables are incomplete; in checked studies, under half of the missing clones stem from an unresolved V gene, and the remainder is unexplained. The sample table shows 300,000 to 400,000 clones, and approximately 88% are seen once. The top ten clones comprise around 3% of the sample. Material for sequencing was peripheral blood. These receptors originate from a woman under 40 with COVID-19, enrolled during active disease.

The chain links TRBV4-3 to TRBJ2-5, with 9 bases matching TRBD2. Unmatched junction bases numbered 8, after V lost 1 base and J lost 5 bases. Germline lookup yields CDR1 LGHNA and CDR2 YSLEER. The CDR3 loop spans 16 amino acids. CDR3 coding DNA: TGCGCCAGCAGCCAAGGTGCGGGAGGGCGGGATGAGACCCAGTACTTC. Protein: CASSQGAGGRDETQYF.

The rearrangement uses TRBV25-1 and TRBJ1-1; 8 bases agree with TRBD1. From germline, CDR1 is MGHDK and CDR2 SYGVNS. The ends lost 6 bases at V and 8 bases at J; junction bases unmatched: 2. The CDR3 runs to 11 residues. In nucleotides, the CDR3 is TGTGCCAGCAGGAGACAGGGGGAAGCTTTCTTT. Its protein product is CASRRQGEAFF.

This clone was recorded only once. The CDR3 region has the DNA TGTGCCACCGTGACAGGGCCAAACTATGGCTACACCTTC. Its protein product is CATVTGPNYGYTF. V and J are TRBV19 and TRBJ1-2; 7 bases align to TRBD1. This CDR3 comprises 13 residues. The trim removed 10 bases at V and 2 bases at J, leaving 7 bases unmatched. Per germline, CDR1 LNHDA and CDR2 SQIVND (reference sequence).

The rearrangement joins TRBV12-3 or TRBV12-4 to TRBJ2-1, with D unresolved. V was clipped by 2 bases and J by 5 bases, with 7 bases between them. This CDR3 has 13 residues. CDR3 coding DNA: TGTGCCAGCAGTTTACTACAGAACAATGAGCAGTTCTTC. Encoded protein: CASSLLQNNEQFF.

The chain is built from TRBV7-2 and TRBJ2-2; D remains ambiguous. The CDR3 is 13 amino acids. Germline V gene lookup returns CDR1 SGHTA and CDR2 FQGNSA. V was shortened by 1 base and J by 8 bases, with 8 bases between the two germline ends. In DNA form, the CDR3 reads TGTGCCAGCAGCTTAGGCACTCGGGGGGAGCTGTTTTTT. Translated: CASSLGTRGELFF.

The chain is built from TRBV28 and TRBJ1-1; no clear D gene. The CDR3 covers 15 residues. Deletions cut 7 bases from V and 1 base from J, with 16 bases between. The V gene's germline CDR1 is MDHEN and CDR2 SYDVKM. CDR3 DNA sequence: TGTGCCAGCATTATTTCTGTCCCAGGGAACACTGAAGCTTTCTTT. Its translation: CASIISVPGNTEAFF.

This chain joins TRBV24-1 and TRBJ1-6, with 7 positions matching TRBD1. The germline V gene has CDR1 KGHDR and CDR2 SFDVKD. This CDR3 is built from 17 residues. Trimming at V came to 3 bases and at J to 5 bases, leaving 9 bases not matched to a gene. CDR3 protein: CATSDKGRRGDNSPLHF. The CDR3 DNA follows: TGTGCCACCAGTGATAAAGGCCGCAGGGGGGATAATTCACCCCTCCACTTT.

This clone has just one count. The rearrangement uses TRBV19 and TRBJ2-7; D is perhaps TRBD1 (5 bases). The CDR3 runs 14 residues. Trimming took off 6 bases at V and 4 bases at J, with 16 bases between the two ends. Per the germline V gene, CDR1 is LNHDA and CDR2 is SQIVND (reference sequence). The CDR3 DNA reads TGTGCCAGTAGCGCCGCCGACAGCCCGTACGAGCAGTACTTC. Protein product: CASSAADSPYEQYF. Supplemented by reference TRBV19 and TRBJ2-7, the full variable domain reads DGGITQSPKYLFRKEGQNVTLSCEQNLNHDAMYWYRQDPGQGLRLIYYSQIVNDFQKGDIAEGYSVSREKKESFPLTVTSAQKNPTAFYLCASSAADSPYEQYFGPGTRLTVT.

CDR3 bases: TGTGCCAGCAGCGTAGTGTGGGGAGGGGACAACTCTGGAAACACCATATATTTT. Residues: CASSVVWGGDNSGNTIYF. The chain recombines TRBV9 with TRBJ1-3, with D perhaps matching TRBD1 (6 bases). Per the germline V gene, CDR1 is SGDLS and CDR2 is YYNGEE. The CDR3 sequence is 18 residues long. V gave up 0 bases and J gave up 0 bases, with 16 bases separating them.

The chain joins TRBV6-4 to TRBJ1-1; D remains unclear. This CDR3 is built from 12 residues. Germline lookup yields CDR1 MRHNA and CDR2 SNTAGT. V lost 6 bases and J lost 5, with 10 bases in between. CDR3 sequence reads: CASSLINTEAFF. The CDR3 DNA is TGTGCCAGCAGCCTAATCAATACTGAAGCTTTCTTT.

This chain connects TRBV4-1 to TRBJ1-1; D uncertain. Trimming shortened V by 0 bases and J by 5 bases, and 10 bases separated the two germline ends. From germline, CDR1 is MGHRA and CDR2 YSYEKL. This CDR3 region has 14 residues. CDR3 bases: TGCGCCAGCAGCCAAGACACAGCTCAAACTGAAGCTTTCTTT. It specifies CASSQDTAQTEAFF.

The rearrangement links TRBV28 to TRBJ2-3; D uncertain. Trimming stripped 3 bases from V and 3 bases from J, with 4 bases between. Germline-derived CDR1 and CDR2 are MDHEN and SYDVKM. The CDR3 consists of 12 residues. In DNA, the CDR3 is TGTGCCAGCAGTTTCCAGACAGATACGCAGTATTTT. Amino acid sequence: CASSFQTDTQYF.